This TCR beta chain was sequenced during a study of shared clonotypes between healthy human individuals. Assay used: immunoSEQ multiplex PCR; TCRdb lists only in-frame clones, some missing. The sample consists of about 490,000 clones, around 79% of them appearing once. There are 14 residues in the CDR3. V lost 0 bases, J lost 6 bases, and 9 bases lay in between. Germline V gene data show CDR1 as SGDLS and CDR2 as YYNGEE. The sequenced material came from PBMCs. This receptor was identified in a woman in her forties in good health. Some clones in this sample may be carry-over from other donors' samples. V gene TRBV9 combines with J gene TRBJ2-2, with D perhaps matching TRBD2 (6 bases). The chain's CDR3 is CASSVDRGSGELFF. The DNA for the CDR3 is TGTGCCAGCAGCGTAGACCGGGGGTCCGGGGAGCTGTTTTTT.